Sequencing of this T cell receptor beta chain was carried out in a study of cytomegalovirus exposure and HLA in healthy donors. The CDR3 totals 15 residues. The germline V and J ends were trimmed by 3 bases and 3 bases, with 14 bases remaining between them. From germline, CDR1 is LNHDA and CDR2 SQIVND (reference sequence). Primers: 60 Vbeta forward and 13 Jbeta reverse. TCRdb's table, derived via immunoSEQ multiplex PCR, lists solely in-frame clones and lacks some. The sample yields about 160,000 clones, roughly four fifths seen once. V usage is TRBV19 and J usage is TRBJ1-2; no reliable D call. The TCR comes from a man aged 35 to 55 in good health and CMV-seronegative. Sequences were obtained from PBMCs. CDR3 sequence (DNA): TGTGCCAGTAGTATGGGAGGGCTGCATGACTATGGCTACACCTTC. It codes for CASSMGGLHDYGYTF. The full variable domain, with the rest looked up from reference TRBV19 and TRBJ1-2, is DGGITQSPKYLFRKEGQNVTLSCEQNLNHDAMYWYRQDPGQGLRLIYYSQIVNDFQKGDIAEGYSVSREKKESFPLTVTSAQKNPTAFYLCASSMGGLHDYGYTFGSGTRLTVV.